This TCR beta chain was sequenced for a study of OX40 agonist ivuxolimab in advanced cancers. TCRdb's copy holds only in-frame clones and misses some; the assay was immunoSEQ multiplex PCR. The sample holds 75,000 to 100,000 clones; roughly 85% are singletons and the top ten take 1.5% to 2%. Germline trimming cut 7 bases from V and 4 bases from J; bases unmatched to any gene: 24. Germline loops: CDR1 MNHEY, CDR2 SMNVEV (reference sequence). The CDR3 contains 19 residues. Material: CD4+ or CD8+ T cells sorted from blood, obtained in a trial of the OX40 agonist ivuxolimab. This chain connects TRBV27 to TRBJ2-7; 8 positions agree with TRBD2. The TCR comes from an adult with an advanced solid tumor such as melanoma, head and neck, liver or kidney cancer. The CDR3 DNA sequence: TGTGCCAGCAAACGTCTGGTCAGGGGTCTAAGGACTAGCCATTACGAGCAGTACTTC. Translated: CASKRLVRGLRTSHYEQYF.